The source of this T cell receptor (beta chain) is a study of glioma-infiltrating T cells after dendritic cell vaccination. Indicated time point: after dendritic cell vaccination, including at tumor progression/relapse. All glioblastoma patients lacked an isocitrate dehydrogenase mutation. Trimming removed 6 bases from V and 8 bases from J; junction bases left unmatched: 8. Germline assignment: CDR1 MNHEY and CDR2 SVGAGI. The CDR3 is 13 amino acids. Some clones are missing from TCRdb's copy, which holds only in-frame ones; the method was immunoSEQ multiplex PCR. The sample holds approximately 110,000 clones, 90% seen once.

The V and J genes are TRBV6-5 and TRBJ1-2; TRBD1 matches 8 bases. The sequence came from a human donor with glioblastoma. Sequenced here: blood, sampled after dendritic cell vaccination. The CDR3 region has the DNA TGTGCCAGCAGGGCCGACAGGGGTGACGGCTACACCTTC. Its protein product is CASRADRGDGYTF.